The rows below give T cell receptor beta chains drawn from one sample of a study of regulatory T cells in long-lasting Graves disease. TCRdb reanalysed the multiplex PCR reads using MiXCR and keeps one entry per CDR3 protein. The sample shows 650,000 to 700,000 distinct CDR3 sequences, about 30% of them seen only once. Sample: peripheral blood mononuclear cells (PBMCs), taken when the disease was refractory, from a patient treated with antithyroid drugs. Every receptor here comes from a female donor with Graves disease. The CDR3 runs from the conserved cysteine through the conserved F or W. D genes are given only for firm matches. Expanded clones are given a class, and other clones once, few, many or no size at all.

clone_size j_call v_call d_call cdr3_aa cdr3_nt
- TRBJ1-5 TRBV6-5 - CASSYPQEGGDQPQHF TGTGCCAGCAGTTACCCACAGGAGGGTGGTGATCAGCCCCAGCATTTT
few TRBJ2-1 TRBV20-1 - CSAREGGTYNEQFF TGCAGTGCTAGAGAAGGCGGGACGTACAATGAGCAGTTCTTC
- TRBJ1-1 TRBV5-1 - CASSLTSGGTEAFF TGCGCCAGCAGCTTGACTTCAGGAGGGACTGAAGCTTTCTTT
- TRBJ1-1 TRBV7-3 TRBD1 CASSSWTGRETEAFF TGTGCCAGCAGCTCCTGGACAGGGCGTGAGACTGAAGCTTTCTTT
few TRBJ1-5 TRBV28 - CASAGHNQPQHF TGTGCCAGCGCGGGACATAATCAGCCCCAGCATTTT
many TRBJ2-2 TRBV2 TRBD1 CASSDLDRGHSGELFF TGTGCCAGCAGTGACCTGGACAGGGGGCACTCCGGGGAGCTGTTTTTT
- TRBJ2-7 TRBV29-1 TRBD1 CSVVGTGSTYEQYF TGCAGCGTTGTTGGGACAGGGAGCACCTACGAGCAGTACTTC
- TRBJ2-1 TRBV19 TRBD1 CASSISYNRGRDEQFF TGTGCCAGTAGTATATCGTATAACAGGGGCCGGGATGAGCAGTTCTTC
few TRBJ1-6 TRBV6-5 - CASSYSGGDPQFDSPLHF TGTGCCAGCAGTTACTCGGGAGGGGATCCTCAGTTTGATTCACCCCTCCACTTT
- TRBJ2-7 TRBV7-9 TRBD2 CASSPPRGTSGSSTYEQYF TGTGCCAGCAGCCCACCCCGCGGGACTAGCGGGAGTAGCACCTACGAGCAGTACTTC
few TRBJ1-1 TRBV20-1 - CSARSARVTTEAFF TGCAGTGCTAGGTCGGCAAGAGTCACCACTGAAGCTTTCTTT
- TRBJ1-6 TRBV13 TRBD1 CASSPDRSPRSLHF TGTGCCAGCAGCCCGGACAGGTCCCCGAGATCCCTCCACTTT
many TRBJ2-5 TRBV28 - CASSTSGRHQETQYF TGTGCCAGCAGCACATCGGGAAGGCACCAAGAGACCCAGTACTTC
few TRBJ2-7 TRBV6-1 TRBD2 CASRPGLAGNYEQYF TGTGCCAGCAGGCCGGGACTAGCGGGGAATTACGAGCAGTACTTC
few TRBJ1-3 TRBV6-1 - CASDRSSGNTIYF TGTGCCAGCGACAGGAGCTCTGGAAACACCATATATTTT
- TRBJ1-2 TRBV20-1 - CSVEGTNYGYTF TGCAGTGTGGAGGGAACTAACTATGGCTACACCTTC
- TRBJ2-5 TRBV2 TRBD2 CASTRLAGGPQETQYF TGTGCCAGCACCAGACTAGCGGGAGGCCCCCAAGAGACCCAGTACTTC
few TRBJ1-5 TRBV2 - CASSEANSNQPQHF TGTGCCAGCAGTGAAGCCAATAGCAATCAGCCCCAGCATTTT
few TRBJ1-4 TRBV3-1 - CASSLGGYGEKLFF TGTGCCAGCAGCCTCGGGGGGTACGGTGAAAAACTGTTTTTT
few TRBJ1-6 TRBV30 - CAWSSFGQNSPLHF TGTGCCTGGAGTTCTTTCGGACAGAATTCACCCCTCCACTTT
few TRBJ2-2 TRBV29-1 - CSAISATETAGELFF TGCAGCGCAATTTCCGCGACCGAGACGGCCGGGGAGCTGTTTTTT
many TRBJ2-5 TRBV6-1 - CASSELRTGGTQYF TGTGCCAGCAGTGAACTTAGGACGGGCGGGACCCAGTACTTC
- TRBJ2-5 TRBV20-1 - CGARILAGETQYF TGCGGTGCTAGAATACTAGCAGGGGAGACCCAGTACTTC
- TRBJ1-1 TRBV2 - CASSEALRNTEAFF TGTGCCAGCAGTGAAGCGCTCCGGAACACTGAAGCTTTCTTT
many TRBJ2-5 TRBV2 - CASKKETQYF TGTGCCAGCAAAAAAGAGACCCAGTACTTC
many TRBJ1-2 TRBV6-1 - CASTRGRGYTF TGTGCCAGCACCCGCGGTCGGGGCTACACCTTC
- TRBJ1-1 TRBV27 TRBD1 CASNRQGRNTEAFF TGTGCCAGCAATCGACAGGGAAGGAACACTGAAGCTTTCTTT
- TRBJ1-2 TRBV3-1 - CASSQDLLNGYTF TGTGCCAGCAGCCAAGATCTACTAAATGGCTACACCTTC
- TRBJ1-3 TRBV7-2 TRBD1 CASSLGLGTGDYTIYF TGTGCCAGCAGCTTAGGCCTCGGGACAGGGGACTACACCATATATTTT
few TRBJ2-7 TRBV7-2 TRBD2 CASSLLAGPSYEQYF TGTGCCAGCAGCTTACTAGCGGGACCCTCCTACGAGCAGTACTTC
- TRBJ2-7 TRBV7-9 - CASSLSGGPPLEQYF TGTGCCAGCAGCTTGTCGGGGGGCCCTCCCCTCGAGCAGTACTTC
few TRBJ1-1 TRBV24-1 - CATAERMNTEAFF TGTGCCACTGCCGAGAGGATGAACACTGAAGCTTTCTTT
- TRBJ2-6 TRBV30 TRBD1 CAWTRQGNGANVLTF TGTGCCTGGACTCGACAGGGGAATGGGGCCAACGTCCTGACTTTC
once TRBJ2-7 TRBV19 - CASSTSGAEQYF TGTGCCAGTAGTACCTCAGGGGCCGAGCAGTACTTC
- TRBJ2-7 TRBV6-4 - CASGRAAKSSYEQYF TGTGCCAGCGGAAGAGCGGCCAAGAGCTCCTACGAGCAGTACTTC
- TRBJ2-1 TRBV7-3 - CASSSRGRGEDEQFF TGTGCCAGCAGCTCCCGGGGGCGGGGTGAGGATGAGCAGTTCTTC
- TRBJ1-2 TRBV6-1 - CASSGTGRNTLNYGYTF TGTGCCAGCAGCGGCACAGGCAGGAATACTCTTAACTATGGCTACACCTTC
many TRBJ1-6 TRBV12-3/TRBV12-4 - CASMLLGGPNSPLHF TGTGCCAGCATGCTCCTCGGGGGGCCTAATTCACCCCTCCACTTT
- TRBJ2-4 TRBV5-1 TRBD1 CASSPQDRDKNIQYF TGCGCCAGCAGCCCCCAGGACAGGGACAAAAACATTCAGTACTTC
- TRBJ1-6 TRBV7-9 - CASSLEGEGSPLHF TGTGCCAGCAGCTTAGAGGGAGAAGGATCACCCCTCCACTTT
few TRBJ2-5 TRBV6-1 TRBD2 CASTLSGRGGETQYF TGTGCCAGCACCCTTAGCGGGAGGGGTGGGGAGACCCAGTACTTC